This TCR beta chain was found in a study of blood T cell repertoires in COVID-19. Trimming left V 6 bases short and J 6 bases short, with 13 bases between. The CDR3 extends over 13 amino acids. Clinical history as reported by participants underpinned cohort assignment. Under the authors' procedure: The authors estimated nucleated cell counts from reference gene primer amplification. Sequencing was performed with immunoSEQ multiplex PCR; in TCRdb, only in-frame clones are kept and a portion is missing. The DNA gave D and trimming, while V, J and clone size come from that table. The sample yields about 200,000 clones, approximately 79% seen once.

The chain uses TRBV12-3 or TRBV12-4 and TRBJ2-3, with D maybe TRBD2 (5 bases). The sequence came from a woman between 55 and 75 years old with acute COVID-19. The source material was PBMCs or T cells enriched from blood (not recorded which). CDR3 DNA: TGTGCCAGCAGACCTACCCCGGGGGATACGCAGTATTTT. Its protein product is CASRPTPGDTQYF.